A selection of T cell receptor beta chains follows, all from one sample in a study of post-analysis software for immune sequencing data. TCRdb independently ran MiXCR on the PCR reads; one entry per CDR3 protein. The data show roughly 410,000 distinct CDR3 sequences, around 37% seen once. Sequencing input: blood. Receptor source: a girl between 5 and 17 years old with multiple sclerosis. Both conserved end residues are part of each CDR3. A D gene is named only where the DNA matches it firmly. Rows may omit the clone size; those that give it use once, few, many or a size class.

.,TRBV7-2,.,TRBJ2-3,CASSLDTLDTQYF,TGTGCCAGCAGCTTAGACACTCTAGATACGCAGTATTTT
TRBD1,TRBV7-2,.,TRBJ1-4,CASSLAQGVGEKLFF,TGTGCCAGCAGCTTAGCTCAGGGGGTCGGTGAAAAACTGTTTTTT
.,TRBV12-3/TRBV12-4,few,TRBJ2-1,CASSWGGGEQFF,TGTGCCAGCAGTTGGGGCGGCGGGGAGCAGTTCTTC
.,TRBV7-6,few,TRBJ2-7,CASSLESGRIGEQYF,TGTGCCAGCAGCTTAGAGTCAGGGAGGATCGGCGAGCAGTACTTC
.,TRBV6-5,.,TRBJ2-7,CASSYASALSYEQYF,TGTGCCAGCAGTTACGCGTCAGCCCTCTCCTACGAGCAGTACTTC
TRBD2,TRBV20-1,few,TRBJ2-1,CSAKSLAALVETQFF,TGCAGTGCTAAGAGCCTAGCGGCTTTGGTGGAGACCCAGTTCTTC
TRBD1,TRBV18,.,TRBJ2-6,CASSPARQGSSGANVLTF,TGTGCCAGCTCACCAGCGAGACAGGGGAGTTCTGGGGCCAACGTCCTGACTTTC
TRBD1,TRBV6-6,few,TRBJ2-5,CASSSPDRGQQETQYF,TGTGCCAGCAGTTCCCCGGACAGGGGTCAGCAAGAGACCCAGTACTTC
TRBD1,TRBV12-3/TRBV12-4,.,TRBJ1-4,CASTLGGTGYGKLFF,TGTGCCAGCACCCTCGGGGGGACAGGGTATGGGAAACTGTTTTTT
.,TRBV3-1,.,TRBJ1-2,CASSQGWTENYGYTF,TGTGCCAGCAGCCAAGGTTGGACAGAAAACTATGGCTACACCTTC
.,TRBV7-9,.,TRBJ1-2,CASSFEVGSYGYTF,TGTGCCAGCAGCTTCGAGGTGGGCTCCTATGGCTACACCTTC
.,TRBV20-1,.,TRBJ2-5,CSACRIEGKTQYF,TGCAGTGCTTGCAGAATCGAGGGAAAGACCCAGTACTTC
.,TRBV7-9,few,TRBJ1-4,CASSIRTEYVEKLFF,TGTGCCAGCAGCATCCGGACAGAGTACGTTGAAAAACTGTTTTTT
TRBD2,TRBV5-1,few,TRBJ2-3,CASSSRGGPTDTQYF,TGCGCCAGCAGCTCGCGGGGGGGCCCCACAGATACGCAGTATTTT
.,TRBV6-6,.,TRBJ1-5,CASGGVQPQHF,TGTGCCAGCGGGGGTGTTCAGCCCCAGCATTTT
.,TRBV10-3,.,TRBJ1-2,CAISESGGNGYTF,TGTGCCATCAGTGAGTCCGGGGGCAATGGCTACACCTTC
.,TRBV7-3,few,TRBJ2-1,CASSLGLGGAGSYNEQFF,TGTGCCAGCAGCTTAGGACTGGGCGGGGCAGGCTCCTACAATGAGCAGTTCTTC
.,TRBV13,few,TRBJ2-6,CTSSLEARPNVLTF,TGTACCAGCAGCTTAGAGGCCAGGCCCAACGTCCTGACTTTC
.,TRBV10-3,few,TRBJ2-3,CAISSGASQKDTQYF,TGTGCCATCAGTTCAGGGGCCTCCCAAAAAGATACGCAGTATTTT
.,TRBV29-1,.,TRBJ1-5,CSRRPHNNQPQHF,TGCAGCCGCCGGCCCCACAACAATCAGCCCCAGCATTTT
.,TRBV28,.,TRBJ1-1,CASRREVTEAFF,TGTGCCAGCAGAAGGGAGGTCACTGAAGCTTTCTTT
.,TRBV2,.,TRBJ2-3,CASSEWQRSTDTQYF,TGTGCCAGCAGTGAATGGCAGCGGAGCACAGATACGCAGTATTTT
.,TRBV27,.,TRBJ1-2,CASSSRGAGSYGYTF,TGTGCCAGCAGTTCCCGCGGGGCGGGGAGCTATGGCTACACCTTC
.,TRBV10-3,.,TRBJ2-7,CAISEGVGLGYEQYF,TGTGCCATCAGCGAAGGGGTGGGTCTTGGATACGAGCAGTACTTC
TRBD2,TRBV7-9,.,TRBJ2-7,CASSPGLAGAAYEQYF,TGTGCCAGCAGCCCAGGACTAGCGGGGGCCGCCTACGAGCAGTACTTC
.,TRBV7-8,few,TRBJ2-7,CASSLKAGRSYEQYF,TGTGCCAGCAGCTTAAAGGCGGGTCGCTCCTACGAGCAGTACTTC
.,TRBV4-1,.,TRBJ2-7,CASSQVAISYEQYF,TGCGCCAGCAGCCAAGTGGCTATTTCCTACGAGCAGTACTTC
.,TRBV20-1,.,TRBJ1-1,CSAREGGSDTEAFF,TGCAGTGCTAGAGAGGGGGGGTCGGACACTGAAGCTTTCTTT
.,TRBV12-5,few,TRBJ2-7,CASGLAQGRGYEQYF,TGTGCTAGTGGTTTGGCGCAGGGACGGGGATACGAGCAGTACTTC
.,TRBV7-8,.,TRBJ2-4,CASSLVALGRGVGNIQYF,TGTGCCAGCAGCTTAGTAGCCTTGGGACGTGGAGTAGGGAACATTCAGTACTTC
.,TRBV4-1,.,TRBJ2-5,CASSRVLQETQYF,TGCGCCAGCAGCCGGGTTCTTCAAGAGACCCAGTACTTC
.,TRBV9,.,TRBJ2-3,CASSEGGGADTQYF,TGTGCCAGCAGCGAAGGAGGGGGAGCAGATACGCAGTATTTT
.,TRBV5-1,.,TRBJ2-7,CASSPKGLLYEQYF,TGCGCCAGCAGCCCAAAGGGACTCCTCTACGAGCAGTACTTC
TRBD1,TRBV7-9,.,TRBJ1-5,CACSSTGVGQPQHF,TGTGCCTGCAGCTCCACAGGGGTAGGACAGCCCCAGCATTTT
.,TRBV20-1,.,TRBJ2-1,CSARDLSGYNEQFF,TGCAGTGCTAGAGATTTGTCAGGCTACAATGAGCAGTTCTTC
.,TRBV7-7,few,TRBJ2-5,CASSLGLGLETQYF,TGTGCTAGCAGCTTAGGACTCGGGTTAGAGACCCAGTACTTC
.,TRBV20-1,.,TRBJ1-4,CSASNRVTAEKLFF,TGCAGTGCCTCTAACAGAGTAACTGCTGAAAAACTGTTTTTT
TRBD2,TRBV6-1,few,TRBJ2-1,CASRLAIYNEQFF,TGTGCCAGCAGACTAGCGATATACAATGAGCAGTTCTTC
TRBD1,TRBV10-2,.,TRBJ1-5,CASSREGQGLNQPQHF,TGCGCCAGCTCCAGGGAAGGACAGGGGCTGAATCAGCCCCAGCATTTT
TRBD1,TRBV12-3/TRBV12-4,.,TRBJ2-3,CASSWGQLSTDTQYF,TGTGCCAGCAGTTGGGGACAGTTAAGCACAGATACGCAGTATTTT
TRBD2,TRBV2,.,TRBJ2-7,CASSSRGGLDEQYF,TGTGCCAGCAGCAGCCGCGGGGGGCTCGACGAGCAGTACTTC
.,TRBV4-3,.,TRBJ2-2,CASSQGMNTGELFF,TGCGCCAGCAGCCAGGGGATGAACACCGGGGAGCTGTTTTTT
.,TRBV10-3,few,TRBJ1-2,CAISESPRFGYTF,TGTGCCATCAGTGAATCCCCTAGGTTTGGCTACACCTTC
TRBD1,TRBV6-6,few,TRBJ2-7,CASSYSTGYDEQYF,TGTGCCAGCAGTTACTCGACAGGGTACGACGAGCAGTACTTC
.,TRBV7-2,.,TRBJ1-1,CASTGERNTEAFF,TGTGCCAGCACCGGTGAGAGGAACACTGAAGCTTTCTTT
TRBD1,TRBV9,few,TRBJ1-2,CASSVYRGHSGGYTF,TGTGCCAGCAGCGTCTACAGGGGACACTCGGGAGGCTACACCTTC
TRBD2,TRBV28,.,TRBJ2-7,CASSPPLGGGRNEQYF,TGTGCCAGCAGTCCCCCTTTAGGCGGGGGGAGGAACGAGCAGTACTTC
.,TRBV12-3/TRBV12-4,.,TRBJ1-6,CASRLSGNSPLHF,TGTGCCAGCCGTCTTAGCGGAAATTCACCCCTCCATTTT
TRBD2,TRBV4-1,few,TRBJ2-1,CASSQEGGRRGVYNEQFF,TGCGCCAGCAGCCAAGAAGGGGGACGGCGGGGGGTCTACAATGAGCAGTTCTTC
.,TRBV4-1,.,TRBJ1-2,CASSVGWGYTF,TGCGCCAGCAGCGTAGGGTGGGGCTACACCTTC
.,TRBV5-1,few,TRBJ1-6,CASSLEGGDSPLHF,TGCGCCAGCAGCTTGGAAGGGGGAGATTCACCCCTCCACTTT
.,TRBV20-1,.,TRBJ1-1,CSARALIAQNTEAFF,TGCAGTGCTAGAGCCCTTATAGCCCAGAACACTGAAGCTTTCTTT
TRBD1,TRBV6-5,.,TRBJ2-1,CAGSDRDREFF,TGTGCCGGCAGTGACCGGGACAGGGAGTTCTTC
TRBD1,TRBV29-1,few,TRBJ2-7,CSVPGTAPYEQYF,TGCAGCGTTCCCGGGACAGCGCCATACGAGCAGTACTTC